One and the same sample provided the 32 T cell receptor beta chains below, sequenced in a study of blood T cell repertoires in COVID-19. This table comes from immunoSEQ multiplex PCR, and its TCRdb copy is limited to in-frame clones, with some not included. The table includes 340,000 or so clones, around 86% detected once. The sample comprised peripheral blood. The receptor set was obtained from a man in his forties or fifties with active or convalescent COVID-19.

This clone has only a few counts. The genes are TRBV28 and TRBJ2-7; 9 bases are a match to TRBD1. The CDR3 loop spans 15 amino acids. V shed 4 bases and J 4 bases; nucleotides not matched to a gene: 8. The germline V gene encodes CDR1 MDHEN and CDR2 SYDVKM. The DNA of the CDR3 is TGTGCCAGCAGTTCACCCCGACAGGGGGGTTACGAGCAGTACTTC. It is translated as CASSSPRQGGYEQYF.

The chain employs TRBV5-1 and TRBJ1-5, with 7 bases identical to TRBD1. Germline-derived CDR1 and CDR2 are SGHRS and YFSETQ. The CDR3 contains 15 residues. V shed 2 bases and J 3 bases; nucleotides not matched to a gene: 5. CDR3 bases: TGCGCCAGCAGCTTAGGGGGCCTTACCAATCAGCCCCAGCATTTT. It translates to CASSLGGLTNQPQHF.

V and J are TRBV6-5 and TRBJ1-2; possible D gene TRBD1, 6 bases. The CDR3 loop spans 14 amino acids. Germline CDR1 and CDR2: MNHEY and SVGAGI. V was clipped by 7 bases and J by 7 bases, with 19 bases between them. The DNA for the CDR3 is TGTGCCAGCACCACCACCACCGGACAGTCTGGCTACACCTTC. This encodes CASTTTTGQSGYTF.

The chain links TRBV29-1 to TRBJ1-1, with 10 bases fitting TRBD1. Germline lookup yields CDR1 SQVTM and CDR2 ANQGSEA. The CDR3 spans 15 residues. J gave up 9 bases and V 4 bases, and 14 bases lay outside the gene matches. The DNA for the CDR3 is TGCAGCGTTGCCCCTAGACAGGGGGCGCGAGCTCAAGCTTTCTTT. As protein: CSVAPRQGARAQAFF.

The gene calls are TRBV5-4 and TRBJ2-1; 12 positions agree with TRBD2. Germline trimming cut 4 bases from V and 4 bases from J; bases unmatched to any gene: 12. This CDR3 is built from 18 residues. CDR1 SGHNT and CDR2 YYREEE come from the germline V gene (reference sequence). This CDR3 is CASSQPTSGTSGYNEQFF. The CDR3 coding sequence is TGTGCCAGCAGCCAACCTACTTCAGGGACTAGCGGGTACAATGAGCAGTTCTTC.

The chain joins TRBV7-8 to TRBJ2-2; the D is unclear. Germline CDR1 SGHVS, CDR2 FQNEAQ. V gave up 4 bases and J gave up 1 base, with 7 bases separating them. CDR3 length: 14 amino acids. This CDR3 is CASSSLLNTGELFF. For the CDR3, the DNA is TGTGCCAGCAGCTCTCTTTTGAACACCGGGGAGCTGTTTTTT.

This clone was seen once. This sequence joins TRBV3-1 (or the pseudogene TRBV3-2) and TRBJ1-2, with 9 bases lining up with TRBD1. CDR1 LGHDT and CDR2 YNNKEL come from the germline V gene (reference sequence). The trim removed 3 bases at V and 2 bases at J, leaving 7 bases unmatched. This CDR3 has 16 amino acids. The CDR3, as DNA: TGTGCCAGCAGCCAGAAGGGGACAGGGACGAACTATGGCTACACCTTC. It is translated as CASSQKGTGTNYGYTF.

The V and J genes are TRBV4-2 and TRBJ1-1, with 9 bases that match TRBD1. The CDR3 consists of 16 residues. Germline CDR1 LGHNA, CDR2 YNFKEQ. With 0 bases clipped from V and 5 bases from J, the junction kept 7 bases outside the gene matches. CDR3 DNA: TGTGCCAGCAGCCAAGATTGGGACAGGGAAGGGACTGAAGCTTTCTTT. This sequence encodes CASSQDWDREGTEAFF.

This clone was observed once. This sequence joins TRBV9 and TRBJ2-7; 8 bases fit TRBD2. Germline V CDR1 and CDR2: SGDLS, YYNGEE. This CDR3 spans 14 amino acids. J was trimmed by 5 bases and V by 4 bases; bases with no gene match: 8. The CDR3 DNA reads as TGTGCCAGCAGCCCGGGGGGACTAGTCCACGAGCAGTACTTC. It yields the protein CASSPGGLVHEQYF.

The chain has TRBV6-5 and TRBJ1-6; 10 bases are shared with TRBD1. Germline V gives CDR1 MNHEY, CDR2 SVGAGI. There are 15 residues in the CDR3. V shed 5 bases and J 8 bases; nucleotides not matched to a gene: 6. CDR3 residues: CASSRQGAIDSPLHF. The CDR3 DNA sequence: TGTGCCAGCAGTCGACAGGGGGCTATCGATTCACCCCTCCACTTT.

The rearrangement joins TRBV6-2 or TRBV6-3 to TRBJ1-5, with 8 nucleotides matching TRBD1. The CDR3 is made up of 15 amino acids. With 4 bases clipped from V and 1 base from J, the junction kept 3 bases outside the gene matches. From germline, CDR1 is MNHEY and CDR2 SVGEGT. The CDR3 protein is CASSFRGLSNQPQHF. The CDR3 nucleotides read TGTGCCAGCAGTTTCAGGGGGCTAAGCAATCAGCCCCAGCATTTT.

The CDR3 is CASSKRQENSPLHF. CDR3 in DNA: TGTGCCAGCAGCAAACGACAGGAGAATTCACCCCTCCACTTT. The chain links TRBV5-8 to TRBJ1-6; D may be TRBD1 (6 bases). The CDR3 length is 14 residues. V was cut by 4 bases and J by 7 bases, with 12 bases left in between. In germline, CDR1 is SGHTS, CDR2 YDEGEE.

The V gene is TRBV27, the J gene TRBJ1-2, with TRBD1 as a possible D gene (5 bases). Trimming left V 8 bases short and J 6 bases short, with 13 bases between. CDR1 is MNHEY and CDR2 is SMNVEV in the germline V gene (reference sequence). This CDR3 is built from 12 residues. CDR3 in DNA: TGTGCCAGCTCCAGGGCTGGGAATGGCTACACCTTC. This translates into CASSRAGNGYTF.

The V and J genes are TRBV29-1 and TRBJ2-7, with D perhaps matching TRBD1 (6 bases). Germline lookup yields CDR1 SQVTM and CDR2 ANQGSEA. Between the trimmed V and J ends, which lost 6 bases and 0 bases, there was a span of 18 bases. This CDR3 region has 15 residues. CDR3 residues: CSVGWDTRSSYEQYF. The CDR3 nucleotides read TGCAGCGTGGGATGGGACACCAGGAGCTCCTACGAGCAGTACTTC.

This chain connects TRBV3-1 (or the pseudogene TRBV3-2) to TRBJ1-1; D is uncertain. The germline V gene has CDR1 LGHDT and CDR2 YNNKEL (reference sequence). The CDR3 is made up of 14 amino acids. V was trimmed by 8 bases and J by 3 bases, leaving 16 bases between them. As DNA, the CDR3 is TGTGCCAGCCGACGGGGTCCGCTCCACACTGAAGCTTTCTTT. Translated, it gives CASRRGPLHTEAFF.

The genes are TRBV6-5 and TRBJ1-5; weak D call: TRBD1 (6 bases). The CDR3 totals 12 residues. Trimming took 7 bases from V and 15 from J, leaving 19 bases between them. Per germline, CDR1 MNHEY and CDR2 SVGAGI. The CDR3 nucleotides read TGTGCCAGCACCCAAGGGGGGGTTCGATGGCATTTT. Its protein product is CASTQGGVRWHF.

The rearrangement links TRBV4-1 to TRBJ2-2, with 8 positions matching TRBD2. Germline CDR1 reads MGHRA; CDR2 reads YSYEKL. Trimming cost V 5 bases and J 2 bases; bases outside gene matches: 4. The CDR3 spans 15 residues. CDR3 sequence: CASSSSGSNTGELFF. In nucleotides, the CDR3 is TGCGCCAGCAGCTCAAGCGGGAGCAACACCGGGGAGCTGTTTTTT.

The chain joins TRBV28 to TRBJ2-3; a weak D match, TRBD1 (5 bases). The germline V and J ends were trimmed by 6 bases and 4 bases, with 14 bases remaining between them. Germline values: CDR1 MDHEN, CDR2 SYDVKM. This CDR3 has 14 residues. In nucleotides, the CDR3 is TGTGCCAGCAGAGGGGCAGGGAACGCAGATACGCAGTATTTT. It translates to CASRGAGNADTQYF.

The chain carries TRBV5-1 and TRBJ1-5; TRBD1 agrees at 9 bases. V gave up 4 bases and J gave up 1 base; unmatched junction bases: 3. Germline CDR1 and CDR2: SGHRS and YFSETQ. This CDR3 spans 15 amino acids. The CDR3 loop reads CASSRTGESNQPQHF. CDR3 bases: TGCGCCAGCAGCCGGACAGGGGAAAGCAATCAGCCCCAGCATTTT.

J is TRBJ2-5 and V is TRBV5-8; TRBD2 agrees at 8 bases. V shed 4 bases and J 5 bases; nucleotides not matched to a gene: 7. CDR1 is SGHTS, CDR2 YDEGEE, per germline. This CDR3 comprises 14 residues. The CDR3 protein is CASSIPGLGETQYF. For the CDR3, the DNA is TGTGCCAGCAGCATACCGGGACTAGGGGAGACCCAGTACTTC.

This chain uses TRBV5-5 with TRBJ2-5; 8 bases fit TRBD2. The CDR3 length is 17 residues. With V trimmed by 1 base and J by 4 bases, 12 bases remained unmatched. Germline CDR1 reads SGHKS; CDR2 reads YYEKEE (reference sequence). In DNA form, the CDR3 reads TGTGCCAGCAGCTTGAGGTCGGGAGTAGCGGGGTCAGAGACCCAGTACTTC. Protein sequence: CASSLRSGVAGSETQYF.

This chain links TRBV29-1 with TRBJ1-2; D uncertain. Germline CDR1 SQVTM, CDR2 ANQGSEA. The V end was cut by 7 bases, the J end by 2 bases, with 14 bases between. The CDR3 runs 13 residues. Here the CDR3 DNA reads TGCAGCGCCTTTCTTCCACAGAACTATGGCTACACCTTC. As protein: CSAFLPQNYGYTF.

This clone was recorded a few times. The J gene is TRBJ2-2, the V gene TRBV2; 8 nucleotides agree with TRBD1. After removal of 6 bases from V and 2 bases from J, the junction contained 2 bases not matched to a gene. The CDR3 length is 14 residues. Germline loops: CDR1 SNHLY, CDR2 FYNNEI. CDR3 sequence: CASRDRVNTGELFF. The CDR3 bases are TGTGCCAGCAGGGACAGGGTCAACACCGGGGAGCTGTTTTTT.

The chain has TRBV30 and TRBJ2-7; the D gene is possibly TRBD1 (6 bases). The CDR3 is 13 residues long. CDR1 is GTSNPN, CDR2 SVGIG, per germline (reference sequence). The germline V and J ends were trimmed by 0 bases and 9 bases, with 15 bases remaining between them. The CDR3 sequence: CAWSVFGGLGQYF. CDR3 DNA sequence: TGTGCCTGGAGTGTCTTTGGGGGCCTCGGGCAGTACTTC. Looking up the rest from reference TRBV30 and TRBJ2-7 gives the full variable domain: SQTIHQWPATLVQPVGSPLSLECTVEGTSNPNLYWYRQAAGRGLQLLFYSVGIGQISSEVPQNLSASRPQDRQFILSSKKLLLSDSGFYLCAWSVFGGLGQYFGPGTRLTVT.

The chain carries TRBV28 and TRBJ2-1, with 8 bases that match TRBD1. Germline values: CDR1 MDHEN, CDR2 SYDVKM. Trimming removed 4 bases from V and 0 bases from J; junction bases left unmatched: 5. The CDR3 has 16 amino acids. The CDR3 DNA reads TGTGCCAGCAGTTCGCCGGGACAGGTCTCCTACAATGAGCAGTTCTTC. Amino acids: CASSSPGQVSYNEQFF.

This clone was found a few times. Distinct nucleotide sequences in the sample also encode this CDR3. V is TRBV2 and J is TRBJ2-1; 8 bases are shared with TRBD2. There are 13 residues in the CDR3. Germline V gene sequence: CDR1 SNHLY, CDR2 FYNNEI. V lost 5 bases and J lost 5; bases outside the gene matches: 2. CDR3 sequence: CASSRGGNNEQFF. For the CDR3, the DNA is TGTGCCAGCAGTCGCGGGGGGAACAATGAGCAGTTCTTC.

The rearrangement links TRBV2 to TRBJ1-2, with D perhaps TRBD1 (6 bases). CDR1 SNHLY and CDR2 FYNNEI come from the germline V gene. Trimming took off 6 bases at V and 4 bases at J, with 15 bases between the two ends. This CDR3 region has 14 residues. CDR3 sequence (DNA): TGTGCCAGCAGCTTTACCAGGGACACCTATGGCTACACCTTC. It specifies CASSFTRDTYGYTF.

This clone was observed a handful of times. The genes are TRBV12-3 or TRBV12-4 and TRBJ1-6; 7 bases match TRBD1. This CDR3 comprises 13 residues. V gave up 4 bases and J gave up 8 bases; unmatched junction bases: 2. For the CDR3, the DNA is TGTGCCAGCAGTTACACAGGGGATTCACCCCTCCACTTT. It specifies CASSYTGDSPLHF.

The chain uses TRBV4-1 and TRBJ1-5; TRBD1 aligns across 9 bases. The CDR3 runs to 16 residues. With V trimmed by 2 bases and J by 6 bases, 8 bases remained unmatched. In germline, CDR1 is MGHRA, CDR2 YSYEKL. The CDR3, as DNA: TGCGCCAGCAGCCAAAGGGCCACAGGGGGCGTTCAGCCCCAGCATTTT. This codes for CASSQRATGGVQPQHF.

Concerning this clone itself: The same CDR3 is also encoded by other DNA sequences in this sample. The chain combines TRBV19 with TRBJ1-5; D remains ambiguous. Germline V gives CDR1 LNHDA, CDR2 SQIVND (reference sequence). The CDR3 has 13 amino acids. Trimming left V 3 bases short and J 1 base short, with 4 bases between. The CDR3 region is CASSIQSNQPQHF. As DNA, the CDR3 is TGTGCCAGTAGTATTCAAAGCAATCAGCCCCAGCATTTT.

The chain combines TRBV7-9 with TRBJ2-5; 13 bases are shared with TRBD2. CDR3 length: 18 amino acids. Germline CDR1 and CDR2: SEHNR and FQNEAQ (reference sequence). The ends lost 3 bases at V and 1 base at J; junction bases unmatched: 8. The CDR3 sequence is CASSFTSGGAGIQETQYF. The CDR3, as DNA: TGTGCCAGCAGCTTCACTAGCGGGGGGGCCGGGATCCAAGAGACCCAGTACTTC. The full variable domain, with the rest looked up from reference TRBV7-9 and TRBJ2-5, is DTGVSQNPRHKITKRGQNVTFRCDPISEHNRLYWYRQTLGQGPEFLTYFQNEAQLEKSRLLSDRFSAERPKGSFSTLEIQRTEQGDSAMYLCASSFTSGGAGIQETQYFGPGTRLLVL.

CDR3 nucleotides: TGTGCCAGCAGTTACGGTGGACAGGGTTCAAACTATGGCTACACCTTC. This encodes CASSYGGQGSNYGYTF. The J gene is TRBJ1-2, the V gene TRBV6-5; 8 bases fit TRBD1. V gave up 2 bases and J gave up 2 bases; unmatched junction bases: 7. The CDR3 is 16 amino acids. The germline CDR1 and CDR2 sequences are MNHEY and SVGAGI.